One sample yielded the 11 T cell receptor beta chains listed below, sequenced in a study of cytotoxic CD8 clonotypes in ibrutinib-treated CLL (dated by TCRdb to the early 2020s). The library came from the immunoSEQ multiplex PCR assay. TCRdb re-hosts the immuneACCESS table, in-frame sequences only. Its copies lack some clones; in the studies checked, an unresolved V gene accounts for under half of them, and the cause for the rest is not known. Counted in this sample were over 120,000 clones; around 82% of them appeared once. The leading ten clones occupy approximately 7.6% of the sample. The material was PBMCs, obtained after 36 months of ibrutinib treatment. The receptors stem from a human donor with chronic lymphocytic leukemia.

The genes are TRBV7-2 and TRBJ2-3; D is unclear. Germline loops: CDR1 SGHTA, CDR2 FQGNSA. Trimming pared 1 base from V and 9 bases from J, leaving 8 bases between. CDR3 size: 12 residues. CDR3: CASSLEAVTQYF. Written as DNA, the CDR3 is TGTGCCAGCAGCTTAGAAGCAGTCACGCAGTATTTT.

The CDR3, as DNA: TGTGCCAGCAGTGAGGCTAGCGGGCCCAATGAGCAGTTCTTC. Protein: CASSEASGPNEQFF. V usage is TRBV25-1 and J usage is TRBJ2-1, with 8 nucleotides matching TRBD2. J lost 6 bases, V lost 3 bases, and 4 bases had no gene match. This CDR3 spans 14 amino acids. Germline V CDR1 and CDR2: MGHDK, SYGVNS.

The chain carries TRBV27 and TRBJ1-2; 10 positions match TRBD1. Germline V gene sequence: CDR1 MNHEY, CDR2 SMNVEV (reference sequence). The CDR3 covers 18 residues. The V and J ends lost 2 bases and 2 bases, in that order; junction bases with no gene match: 11. The CDR3 here is CASSLVGGTGAENYGYTF. DNA of the CDR3: TGTGCCAGCAGTTTAGTAGGCGGGACAGGGGCTGAAAACTATGGCTACACCTTC.

The gene calls are TRBV6-5 and TRBJ2-1, with unresolved D. This CDR3 has 15 residues. Per germline, CDR1 MNHEY and CDR2 SVGAGI. V lost 2 bases and J lost 0, with 8 bases in between. The CDR3 coding sequence is TGTGCCAGCAGTTACAGGCAGAGCTCCTACAATGAGCAGTTCTTC. It yields the protein CASSYRQSSYNEQFF.

The chain has TRBV18 and TRBJ2-5; D remains ambiguous. This CDR3 comprises 13 residues. Per germline, CDR1 KGHSH and CDR2 LQKENI. V was clipped by 3 bases and J by 1 base, with 6 bases between them. The CDR3 here is CASSPSLQETQYF. The CDR3 coding sequence is TGTGCCAGCTCACCTTCCCTCCAAGAGACCCAGTACTTC.

The chain uses TRBV6-1 and TRBJ2-1; 8 positions agree with TRBD2. The CDR3 is 14 amino acids. Unmatched junction bases numbered 4, after V lost 2 bases and J lost 7 bases. From germline, CDR1 is MNHNS and CDR2 SASEGT. The CDR3 protein is CASSEYGGANEQFF. The DNA of the CDR3 is TGTGCCAGCAGTGAATACGGGGGGGCGAATGAGCAGTTCTTC.

The genes are TRBV2 and TRBJ2-1; TRBD2 matches 7 bases. The J segment lost 7 bases and the V segment lost 7 bases, leaving 16 bases of the junction unmatched. The CDR3 has 16 residues. CDR1 SNHLY and CDR2 FYNNEI come from the germline V gene. The CDR3 is CASIPWERGGLNEQFF. CDR3 DNA sequence: TGTGCCAGCATCCCCTGGGAGCGGGGCGGACTGAATGAGCAGTTCTTC.

This clone was detected a few times. Given a far larger clone just one base away, this is likely a sequencing read error. The CDR3: CASLGQDYGYTF. CDR3 nucleotide sequence: TGTGCCAGCTTGGGACAGGACTATGGCTACACCTTC. The gene calls are TRBV6-1 and TRBJ1-2; 8 nucleotides agree with TRBD1. The CDR3 runs 12 residues. V trimming: 8 bases; J trimming: 3 bases; junction bases outside the gene matches: 2. The germline V gene has CDR1 MNHNS and CDR2 SASEGT.

The V gene is TRBV4-1, the J gene TRBJ2-7; no clear D. Trimming removed 1 base from V and 6 bases from J, with 10 bases in between. Germline CDR1 is MGHRA and CDR2 is YSYEKL. The CDR3 totals 13 residues. CDR3 coding DNA: TGCGCCAGCAGCCAAGGAGTCGGTGTCGAGCAGTACTTC. Its protein product is CASSQGVGVEQYF.

The rearrangement joins TRBV19 to TRBJ1-5, with 7 bases aligning to TRBD1. The germline V gene encodes CDR1 LNHDA and CDR2 SQIVND (reference sequence). The CDR3 totals 14 residues. Trimming removed 5 bases from V and 7 bases from J; junction bases left unmatched: 8. The CDR3 loop reads CASSPNPTGQPQHF. As DNA, the CDR3 is TGTGCCAGTAGTCCAAACCCGACAGGGCAGCCCCAGCATTTT.

This chain connects TRBV2 to TRBJ1-2; D unresolved. Trimming removed 4 bases from V and 4 bases from J, with 10 bases in between. This CDR3 comprises 13 residues. CDR1 SNHLY and CDR2 FYNNEI come from the germline V gene. The CDR3 protein is CASSVGPVYGYTF. The CDR3 DNA reads as TGTGCCAGCAGTGTTGGGCCCGTCTATGGCTACACCTTC.